These 18 T cell receptor beta chains were sequenced from one sample in a study of vaccination and CD4 T cells after COVID-19. Oncomine TCR Beta short-read sequencing was applied to DNA from cultured CD4+ T cells. TCRdb passed the PCR reads through MiXCR, listing each CDR3 protein once. The sample has about 15,000 distinct CDR3 sequences, about 42% seen once. These TCRs' antigens remain unknown. Treatment specified: roughly ten-day PBMC culture with coronavirus spike peptide pools or control peptides (ViraFEST assay). Sequencing was done on a sample of cultured CD4+ T cells from blood. The origin of the receptors is a human donor with COVID-19.

The CDR3 region has the DNA TGTGCCAGCAGTAATGGGGGGGTCGGTCAGCCCCAGCATTTT. Translated, it gives CASSNGGVGQPQHF. The chain carries TRBV12-3 or TRBV12-4 and TRBJ1-5; weak D call: TRBD1 (5 bases). The CDR3 spans 14 residues. V shed 5 bases and J shed 6 bases, with 14 bases lying between them.

The rearrangement joins TRBV20-1 to TRBJ2-3, with 8 bases fitting TRBD2. J lost 4 bases, V lost 4 bases, and 4 bases had no gene match. CDR3 length: 13 amino acids. Germline CDR1 DFQATT, CDR2 SNEGSKA (reference sequence). Written as DNA, the CDR3 is TGCAGTGCTACATTCGGGGGGGCAGATACGCAGTATTTT. Its protein is CSATFGGADTQYF.

This clonotype was found a few times. This chain connects TRBV28 to TRBJ1-1; D gene unclear. V lost 9 bases to trimming and J lost 4 bases, with 12 bases between them. The CDR3 loop spans 12 amino acids. From germline, CDR1 is MDHEN and CDR2 SYDVKM. The CDR3 coding sequence is TGTGCCAGTAGGCGGACCAGCACTGAAGCTTTCTTT. Translation gives CASRRTSTEAFF.

V is TRBV27 and J is TRBJ2-1, with TRBD2 matching 14 bases. Germline CDR1 and CDR2: MNHEY and SMNVEV (reference sequence). This CDR3 comprises 16 residues. Trimming removed 5 bases from V and 9 bases from J; junction bases left unmatched: 9. The CDR3 sequence: CASSPRLAGGLSEQFF. The DNA of the CDR3 is TGTGCCAGCAGTCCCAGACTAGCGGGGGGGCTTAGTGAGCAGTTCTTC.

The chain is built from TRBV9 and TRBJ2-3; 8 bases align to TRBD2. There are 16 residues in the CDR3. The ends lost 0 bases at V and 2 bases at J; junction bases unmatched: 5. In germline, CDR1 is SGDLS, CDR2 YYNGEE. The CDR3 region is CASSVGTSGYTDTQYF. CDR3 DNA: TGTGCCAGCAGCGTAGGAACTAGCGGATACACAGATACGCAGTATTTT.

CDR3 amino acids: CASRRDRTQETQYF. The CDR3 nucleotides are TGTGCCAGCAGGCGAGACAGGACACAAGAGACCCAGTACTTC. The chain carries TRBV7-2 and TRBJ2-5; the D gene is possibly TRBD1 (6 bases). This CDR3 has 14 amino acids. Germline loops: CDR1 SGHTA, CDR2 FQGNSA. V shed 6 bases and J shed 2 bases, with 13 bases lying between them.

The gene calls are TRBV7-6 and TRBJ2-2; D is undetermined. The germline V gene encodes CDR1 SGHVS and CDR2 FNYEAQ. Trimming removed 1 base from V and 7 bases from J, with 13 bases in between. This CDR3 has 15 amino acids. The CDR3 nucleotides read TGTGCCAGCAGCTTAGTCCGGGCCTCGATCGGGGAGCTGTTTTTT. Its translation: CASSLVRASIGELFF.

The genes are TRBV6-1 and TRBJ2-7; D may be TRBD1 (6 bases). V lost 8 bases and J lost 4, with 18 bases in between. CDR3 length equals 14 residues. CDR1 and CDR2 from the germline V gene are MNHNS and SASEGT. The CDR3 DNA sequence: TGTGCCAGCGGAATACAGGGATCTTCTTACGAGCAGTACTTC. Protein product: CASGIQGSSYEQYF.

The chain combines TRBV6-1 with TRBJ2-7; maybe TRBD1 (7 bases). Between the trimmed V and J ends, which lost 7 bases and 6 bases, there was a span of 13 bases. The CDR3 loop spans 12 amino acids. CDR1 is MNHNS, CDR2 SASEGT, per germline. The CDR3: CASTAQGGEQYF. CDR3 DNA: TGTGCCAGCACCGCCCAGGGGGGCGAGCAGTACTTC.

This chain uses TRBV4-2 with TRBJ2-2; a possible D gene is TRBD2 (6 bases). The V end lost 1 base, the J end lost 6 bases, and 6 bases lay between the germline ends. The CDR3 sequence is 13 residues long. CDR1 is LGHNA and CDR2 is YNFKEQ in the germline V gene. The CDR3 nucleotides are TGTGCCAGCAGCCAAGCGGGGGCCGGGGAGCTGTTTTTT. It codes for CASSQAGAGELFF.

The chain recombines TRBV20-1 with TRBJ2-7; D ambiguous. Germline-derived CDR1 and CDR2 are DFQATT and SNEGSKA (reference sequence). CDR3 size: 13 residues. Trimming took 1 base from V and 2 from J, leaving 9 bases between them. CDR3 amino acids: CSARVAGTYEQYF. CDR3 DNA: TGCAGTGCTAGAGTTGCAGGCACCTACGAGCAGTACTTC.

The chain combines TRBV7-9 with TRBJ1-1, with a weak D call TRBD1 (6 bases). This CDR3 is built from 16 residues. Trimming took off 5 bases at V and 4 bases at J, with 20 bases between the two ends. Germline assignment: CDR1 SEHNR and CDR2 FQNEAQ (reference sequence). The CDR3 loop is CASSINRALIGTEAFF. The CDR3 DNA is TGTGCCAGCAGCATTAACAGGGCCCTTATTGGCACTGAAGCTTTCTTT.

A few counts support this clonotype. The chain couples TRBV11-3 to TRBJ1-1, with D maybe TRBD1 (6 bases). The CDR3 extends over 14 amino acids. Trimming removed 6 bases from V and 3 bases from J, with 14 bases in between. CDR1 SGHNT and CDR2 YENEEA come from the germline V gene. The CDR3 coding sequence is TGTGCCAGCAGTACTTGGGGGGCGCACACTGAAGCTTTCTTT. The encoded protein is CASSTWGAHTEAFF.

CDR3 bases: TGTGCTAGTGGAACTAGCGGGGGTCAGACAGATACGCAGTATTTT. Residues: CASGTSGGQTDTQYF. The V gene is TRBV12-5, the J gene TRBJ2-3; TRBD2 agrees at 11 bases. The germline CDR1 and CDR2 sequences are LGHNT and FRNRAP. This CDR3 has 15 residues. The ends lost 6 bases at V and 3 bases at J; junction bases unmatched: 5. Filled out from reference TRBV12-5 and TRBJ2-3, the complete variable domain reads DARVTQTPRHKVTEMGQEVTMRCQPILGHNTVFWYRQTMMQGLELLAYFRNRAPLDDSGMPKDRFSAEMPDATLATLKIQPSEPRDSAVYFCASGTSGGQTDTQYFGPGTRLTVL.

CDR3: CASSLAGQGWTEAFF. CDR3 DNA sequence: TGCGCCAGCAGCTTGGCCGGGCAGGGATGGACTGAAGCTTTCTTT. V is TRBV5-1 and J is TRBJ1-1; possible D gene TRBD1, 5 bases. Trimming stripped 0 bases from V and 5 bases from J, with 14 bases between. Germline values: CDR1 SGHRS, CDR2 YFSETQ. This CDR3 spans 15 amino acids.

This clonotype was counted a few times. The chain is built from TRBV20-1 and TRBJ2-3; 8 bases agree with TRBD2. Germline-derived CDR1 and CDR2 are DFQATT and SNEGSKA (reference sequence). The CDR3 runs to 19 residues. Unmatched junction bases numbered 21, after V lost 5 bases and J lost 2 bases. Here the CDR3 DNA reads TGCAGTGCTTCTACCCCCTTCGGGGCGGGGGGCGAATCCACAGATACGCAGTATTTT. This gives the protein CSASTPFGAGGESTDTQYF.

In this sample, this clonotype turned up a few times. J is TRBJ2-5 and V is TRBV19; maybe TRBD1 (5 bases). Germline V gene data show CDR1 as LNHDA and CDR2 as SQIVND (reference sequence). The CDR3 extends over 12 amino acids. The V end was cut by 1 base, the J end by 5 bases, with 5 bases between. CDR3 loop: CASSIAGETQYF. The CDR3 DNA follows: TGTGCCAGTAGTATAGCAGGGGAGACCCAGTACTTC.

This rearrangement joins TRBV7-9 to TRBJ2-3; no reliable D call. The CDR3 spans 15 residues. CDR1 is SEHNR, CDR2 FQNEAQ, per germline (reference sequence). Trimming took off 5 bases at V and 2 bases at J, with 14 bases between the two ends. DNA for the CDR3: TGTGCCAGCAGCCCCCCTCGGGCTGCCACAGATACGCAGTATTTT. Its protein product is CASSPPRAATDTQYF. Filled out from reference TRBV7-9 and TRBJ2-3, the complete variable domain reads DTGVSQNPRHKITKRGQNVTFRCDPISEHNRLYWYRQTLGQGPEFLTYFQNEAQLEKSRLLSDRFSAERPKGSFSTLEIQRTEQGDSAMYLCASSPPRAATDTQYFGPGTRLTVL.